This T cell receptor (beta chain) came from a study of cytomegalovirus exposure and HLA in healthy donors. This clone was seen once. Its antigen is unknown. Study-level results: A highly shared variant cluster was judged a likely technical artifact. HLA alleles were associated with around 17,000 TCR beta sequences in a later analysis at 0.05 false discovery rate. Apart from CMV serostatus, no immune exposure information was available. In a later analysis, TCR beta V- and J-gene trimming showed a link to a missense DCLRE1C variant.

Germline V gene data show CDR1 as MNHNY and CDR2 as SVGAGI (reference sequence). V lost 4 bases, J lost 1 base, and 10 bases lay in between. The CDR3 has 15 amino acids. PCR primers comprised 60 Vbeta and 13 Jbeta primers. Repertoires were generated with immunoSEQ multiplex PCR, while TCRdb's copy carries only in-frame clones and drops some. The sample carries 150,000 to 180,000 clones, 74% recorded once. Specimen: PBMCs. This receptor was identified in a man between 25 and 39 years old in good health and CMV-seronegative. The chain links TRBV6-6 to TRBJ2-2, with D possibly being TRBD2 (5 bases). CDR3 sequence: CASSLNRGNTGELFF. As DNA, the CDR3 is TGTGCCAGCAGTTTAAACCGGGGGAACACCGGGGAGCTGTTTTTT.